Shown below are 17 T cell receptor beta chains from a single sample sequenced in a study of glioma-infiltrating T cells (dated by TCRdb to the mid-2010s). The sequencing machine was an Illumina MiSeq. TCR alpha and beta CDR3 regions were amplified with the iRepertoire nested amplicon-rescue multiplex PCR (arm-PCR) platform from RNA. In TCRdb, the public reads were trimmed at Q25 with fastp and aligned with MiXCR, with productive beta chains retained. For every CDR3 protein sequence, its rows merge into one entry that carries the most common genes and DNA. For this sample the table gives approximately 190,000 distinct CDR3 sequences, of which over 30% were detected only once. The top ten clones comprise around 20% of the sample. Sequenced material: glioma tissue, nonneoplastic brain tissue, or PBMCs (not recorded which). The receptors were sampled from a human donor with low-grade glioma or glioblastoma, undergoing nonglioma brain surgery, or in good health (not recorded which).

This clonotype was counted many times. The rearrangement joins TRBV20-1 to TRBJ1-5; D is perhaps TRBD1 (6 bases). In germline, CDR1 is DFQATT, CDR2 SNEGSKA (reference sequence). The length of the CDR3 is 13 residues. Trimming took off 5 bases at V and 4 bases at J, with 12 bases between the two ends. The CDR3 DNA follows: TGCAGTGCTCTCGACAGGCAGAATCAGCCCCAGCATTTT. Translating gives CSALDRQNQPQHF.

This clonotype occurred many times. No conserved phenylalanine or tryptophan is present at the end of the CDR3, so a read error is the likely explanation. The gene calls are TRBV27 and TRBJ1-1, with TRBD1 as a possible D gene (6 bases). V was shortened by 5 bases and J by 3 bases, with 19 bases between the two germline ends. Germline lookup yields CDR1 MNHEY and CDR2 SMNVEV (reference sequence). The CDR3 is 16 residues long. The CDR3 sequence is CASSTRWGAQDTEAFL. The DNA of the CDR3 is TGTGCCAGCAGTACTAGGTGGGGGGCCCAGGACACTGAAGCTTTCCTT.

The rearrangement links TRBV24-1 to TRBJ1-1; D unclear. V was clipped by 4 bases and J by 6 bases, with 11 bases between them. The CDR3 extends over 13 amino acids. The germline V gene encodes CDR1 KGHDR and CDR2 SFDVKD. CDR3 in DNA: TGTGCCACCAGTGAGGGTTCGGGTGCTGAAGCTTTCTTT. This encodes CATSEGSGAEAFF.

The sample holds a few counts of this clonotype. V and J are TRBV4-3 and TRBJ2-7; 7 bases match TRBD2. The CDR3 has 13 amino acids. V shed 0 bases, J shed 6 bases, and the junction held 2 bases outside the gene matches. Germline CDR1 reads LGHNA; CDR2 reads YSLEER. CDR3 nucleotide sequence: TGCGCCAGCAGCCAAGAGGGAGGGATCGAGCAGTACTTC. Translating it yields CASSQEGGIEQYF.

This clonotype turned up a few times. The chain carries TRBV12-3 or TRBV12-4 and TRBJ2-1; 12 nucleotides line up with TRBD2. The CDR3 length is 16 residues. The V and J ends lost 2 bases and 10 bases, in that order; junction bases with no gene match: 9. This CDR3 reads CASSLRLAGGPWEQFF. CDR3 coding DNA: TGTGCCAGCAGTTTACGGCTAGCGGGAGGGCCTTGGGAGCAGTTCTTC.

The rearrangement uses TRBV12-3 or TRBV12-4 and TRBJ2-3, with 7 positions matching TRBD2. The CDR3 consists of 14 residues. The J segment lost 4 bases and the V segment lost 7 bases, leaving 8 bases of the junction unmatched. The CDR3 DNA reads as TGTGCCAGCACCCCGGAGGCGGGAGCAGATACGCAGTATTTT. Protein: CASTPEAGADTQYF.

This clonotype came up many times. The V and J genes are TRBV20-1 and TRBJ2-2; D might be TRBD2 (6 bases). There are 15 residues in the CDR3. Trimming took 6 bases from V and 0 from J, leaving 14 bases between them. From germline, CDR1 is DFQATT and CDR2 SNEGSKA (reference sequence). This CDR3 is CSAPNRGANTGELFF. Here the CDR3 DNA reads TGCAGTGCACCGAACCGCGGGGCGAACACCGGGGAGCTGTTTTTT.

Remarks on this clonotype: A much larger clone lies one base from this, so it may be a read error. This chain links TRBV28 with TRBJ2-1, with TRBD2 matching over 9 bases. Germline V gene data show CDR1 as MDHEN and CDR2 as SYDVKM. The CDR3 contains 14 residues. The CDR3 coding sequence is TGTGCCAGCAGTTTGGGGACTAGCTACAATGGGCAGTTCTTC. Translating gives CASSLGTSYNGQFF.

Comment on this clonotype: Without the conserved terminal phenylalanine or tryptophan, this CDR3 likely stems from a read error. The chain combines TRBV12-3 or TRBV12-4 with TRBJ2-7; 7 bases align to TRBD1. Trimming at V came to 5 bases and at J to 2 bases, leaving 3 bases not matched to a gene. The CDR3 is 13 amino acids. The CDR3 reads CASSTGTAYEQYL. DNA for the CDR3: TGTGCCAGCAGTACCGGGACAGCCTACGAGCAGTACCTC.

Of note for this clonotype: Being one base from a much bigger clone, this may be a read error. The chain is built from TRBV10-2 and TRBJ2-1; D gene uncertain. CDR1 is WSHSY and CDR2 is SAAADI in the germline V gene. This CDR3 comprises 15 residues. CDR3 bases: TGCGCCAGCAGTCAGGTCCAGCGCACCTACAATGAGCAATTCTTC. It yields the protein CASSQVQRTYNEQFF.

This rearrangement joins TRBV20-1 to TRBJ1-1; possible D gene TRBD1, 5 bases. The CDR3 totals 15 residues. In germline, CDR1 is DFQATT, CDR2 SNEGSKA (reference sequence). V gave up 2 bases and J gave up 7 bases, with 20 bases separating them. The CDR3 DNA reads TGCAGTGCTAGATATATACGGAATATTGGGGGTGAAGCTTTCTTT. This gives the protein CSARYIRNIGGEAFF.

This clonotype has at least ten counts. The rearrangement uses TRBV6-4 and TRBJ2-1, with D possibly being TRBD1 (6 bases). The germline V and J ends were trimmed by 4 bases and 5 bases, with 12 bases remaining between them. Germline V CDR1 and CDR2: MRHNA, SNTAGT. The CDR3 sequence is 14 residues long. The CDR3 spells CASSVEDSDNEQFF. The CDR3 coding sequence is TGTGCCAGCAGTGTTGAGGACAGTGACAATGAGCAGTTCTTC.

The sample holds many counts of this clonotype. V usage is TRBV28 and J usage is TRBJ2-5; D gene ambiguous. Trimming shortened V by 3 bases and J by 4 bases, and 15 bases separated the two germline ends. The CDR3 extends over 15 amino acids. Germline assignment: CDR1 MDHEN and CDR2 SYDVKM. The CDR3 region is CASSFLQQIRETQYF. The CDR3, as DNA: TGTGCCAGCAGTTTCCTTCAGCAGATACGAGAGACCCAGTACTTC.

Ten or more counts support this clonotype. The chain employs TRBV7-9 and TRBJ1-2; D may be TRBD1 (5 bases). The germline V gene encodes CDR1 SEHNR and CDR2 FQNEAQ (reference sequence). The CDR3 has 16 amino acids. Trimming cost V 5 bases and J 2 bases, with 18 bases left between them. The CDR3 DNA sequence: TGTGCCAGCAGCCAAGTTGGGGGTTCGGGGAACTATGGCTACACCTTC. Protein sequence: CASSQVGGSGNYGYTF. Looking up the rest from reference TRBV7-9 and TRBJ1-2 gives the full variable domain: DTGVSQNPRHKITKRGQNVTFRCDPISEHNRLYWYRQTLGQGPEFLTYFQNEAQLEKSRLLSDRFSAERPKGSFSTLEIQRTEQGDSAMYLCASSQVGGSGNYGYTFGSGTRLTVV.

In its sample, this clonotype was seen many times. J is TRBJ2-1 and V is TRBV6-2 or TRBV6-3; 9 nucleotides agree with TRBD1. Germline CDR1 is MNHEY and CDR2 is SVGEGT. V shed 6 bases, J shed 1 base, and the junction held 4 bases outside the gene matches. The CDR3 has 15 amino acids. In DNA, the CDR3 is TGTGCCAGCAGAGCCGGGACAGGGTCCTACAATGAGCAGTTCTTC. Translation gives CASRAGTGSYNEQFF.

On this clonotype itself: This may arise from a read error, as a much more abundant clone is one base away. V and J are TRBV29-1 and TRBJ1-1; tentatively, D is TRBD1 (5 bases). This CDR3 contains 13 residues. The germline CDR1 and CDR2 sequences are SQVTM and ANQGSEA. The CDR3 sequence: CSVGRGANAEAFF. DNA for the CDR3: TGCAGCGTTGGTCGAGGGGCGAACGCTGAAGCTTTCTTT. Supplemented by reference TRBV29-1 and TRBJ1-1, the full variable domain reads SAVISQKPSRDICQRGTSLTIQCQVDSQVTMMFWYRQQPGQSLTLIATANQGSEATYESGFVIDKFPISRPNLTFSTLTVSNMSPEDSSIYLCSVGRGANAEAFFGQGTRLTVV.

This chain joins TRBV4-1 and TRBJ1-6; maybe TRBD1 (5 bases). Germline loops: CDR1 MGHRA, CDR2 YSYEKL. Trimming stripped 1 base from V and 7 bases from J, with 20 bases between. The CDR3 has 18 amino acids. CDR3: CASSQGGTGFGLNSPLHF. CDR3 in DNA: TGCGCCAGCAGCCAAGGGGGAACAGGTTTTGGATTGAATTCACCCCTCCACTTT.